The sequence of this T cell receptor beta chain was determined in a study of T cell responses to AZD1222 COVID-19 vaccine. Study-wide context: Researchers grouped second doses given at about 4 or about 12 weeks into one pool.

The study's findings and limits: Baseline testing showed seropositivity in only 6 or 7 AZD1222 recipients. Close to half of spike-specific TCRs reportedly recognize unmutated variant regions.

The CDR3 has 13 residues. Trimming stripped 3 bases from V and 8 bases from J, with 13 bases between. In germline, CDR1 is LNHDA, CDR2 SQIVND (reference sequence). Some clones are missing from TCRdb's copy, which holds only in-frame ones; the method was immunoSEQ multiplex PCR. The sample holds some 110,000 clones, 85% to 90% seen once. This clone has just a few counts. Its antigen is unknown. The TCR originated in an adult in good health. The chain joins TRBV19 to TRBJ1-2; perhaps TRBD1 as D (5 bases). The source was peripheral blood, collected on day 0 of AZD1222 vaccination. The CDR3 sequence: CASSIAGINGYTF. The CDR3 DNA reads TGTGCCAGTAGTATTGCAGGGATCAACGGCTACACCTTC.